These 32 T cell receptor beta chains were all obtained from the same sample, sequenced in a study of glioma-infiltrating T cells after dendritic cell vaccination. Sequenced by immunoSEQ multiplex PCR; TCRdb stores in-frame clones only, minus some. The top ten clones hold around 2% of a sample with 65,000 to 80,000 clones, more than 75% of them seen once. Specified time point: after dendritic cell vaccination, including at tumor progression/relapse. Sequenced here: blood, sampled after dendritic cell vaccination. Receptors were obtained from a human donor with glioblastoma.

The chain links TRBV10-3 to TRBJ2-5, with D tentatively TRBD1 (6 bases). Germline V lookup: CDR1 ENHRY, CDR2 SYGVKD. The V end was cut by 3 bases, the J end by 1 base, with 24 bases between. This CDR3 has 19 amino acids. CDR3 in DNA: TGTGCCATCAGTGATGAGCCCCGACAGGCGTCTACCATCCAAGAGACCCAGTACTTC. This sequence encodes CAISDEPRQASTIQETQYF.

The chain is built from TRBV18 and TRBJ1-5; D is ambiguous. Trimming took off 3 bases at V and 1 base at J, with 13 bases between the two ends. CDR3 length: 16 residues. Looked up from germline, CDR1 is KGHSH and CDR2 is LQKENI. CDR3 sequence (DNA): TGTGCCAGCTCACCCGGGGTGTGGGAGAGCAATCAGCCCCAGCATTTT. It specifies CASSPGVWESNQPQHF.

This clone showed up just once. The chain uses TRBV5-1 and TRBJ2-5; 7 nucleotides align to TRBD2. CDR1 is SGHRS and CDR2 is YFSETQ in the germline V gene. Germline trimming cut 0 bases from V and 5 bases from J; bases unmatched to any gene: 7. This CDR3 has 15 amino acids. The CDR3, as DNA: TGCGCCAGCAGCTTGGAACGGGGGGACGGGGAGACCCAGTACTTC. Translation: CASSLERGDGETQYF.

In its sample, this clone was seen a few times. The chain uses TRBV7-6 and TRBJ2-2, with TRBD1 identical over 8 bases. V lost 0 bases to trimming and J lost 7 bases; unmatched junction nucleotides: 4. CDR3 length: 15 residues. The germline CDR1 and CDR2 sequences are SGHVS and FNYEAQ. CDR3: CASSLAGQGNGELFF. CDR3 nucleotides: TGTGCCAGCAGCTTAGCAGGACAGGGTAACGGGGAGCTGTTTTTT.

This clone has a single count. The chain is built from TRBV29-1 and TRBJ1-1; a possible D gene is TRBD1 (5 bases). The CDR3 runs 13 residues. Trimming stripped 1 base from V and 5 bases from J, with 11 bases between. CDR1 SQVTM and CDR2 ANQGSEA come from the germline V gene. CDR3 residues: CSVEVSGRTEAFF. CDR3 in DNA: TGCAGCGTTGAAGTTTCAGGGAGGACTGAAGCTTTCTTT.

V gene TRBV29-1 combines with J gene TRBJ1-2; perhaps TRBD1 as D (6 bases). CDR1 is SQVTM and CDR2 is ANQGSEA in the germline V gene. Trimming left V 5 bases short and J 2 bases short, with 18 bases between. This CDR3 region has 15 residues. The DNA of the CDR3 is TGCAGCGTTCCGCATCGTTGGGGGGGCAACTATGGCTACACCTTC. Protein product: CSVPHRWGGNYGYTF.

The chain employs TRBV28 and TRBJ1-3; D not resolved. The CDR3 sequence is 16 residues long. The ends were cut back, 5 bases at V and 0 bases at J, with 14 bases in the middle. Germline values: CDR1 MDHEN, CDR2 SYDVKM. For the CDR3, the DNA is TGTGCCAGCAGTAGCCCCGGCGGTAGCTCTGGAAACACCATATATTTT. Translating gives CASSSPGGSSGNTIYF.

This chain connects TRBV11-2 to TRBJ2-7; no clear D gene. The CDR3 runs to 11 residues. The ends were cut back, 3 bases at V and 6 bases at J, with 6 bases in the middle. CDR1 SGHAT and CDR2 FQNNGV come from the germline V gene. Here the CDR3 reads CASSFPGEQYF. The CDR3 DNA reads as TGTGCCAGCAGCTTCCCGGGCGAGCAGTACTTC.

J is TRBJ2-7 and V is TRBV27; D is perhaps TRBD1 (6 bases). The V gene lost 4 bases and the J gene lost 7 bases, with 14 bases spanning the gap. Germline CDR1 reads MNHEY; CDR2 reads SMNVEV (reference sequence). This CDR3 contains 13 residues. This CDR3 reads CASSSRQAGEQYF. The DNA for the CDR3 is TGTGCCAGCAGTTCAAGACAGGCCGGAGAGCAGTACTTC.

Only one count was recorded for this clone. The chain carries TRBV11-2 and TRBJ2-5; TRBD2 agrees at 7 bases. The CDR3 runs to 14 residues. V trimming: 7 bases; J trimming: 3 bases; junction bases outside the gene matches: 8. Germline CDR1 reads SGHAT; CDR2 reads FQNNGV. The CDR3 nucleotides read TGTGCCAGCACCCGTCGGCTAGCGGAAGAGACCCAGTACTTC. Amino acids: CASTRRLAEETQYF.

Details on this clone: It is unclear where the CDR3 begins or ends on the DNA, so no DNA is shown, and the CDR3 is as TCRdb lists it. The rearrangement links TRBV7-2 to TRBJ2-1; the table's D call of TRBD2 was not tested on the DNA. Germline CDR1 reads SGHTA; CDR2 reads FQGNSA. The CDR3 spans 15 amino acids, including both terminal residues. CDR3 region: CASSPRSHFGNEQFF.

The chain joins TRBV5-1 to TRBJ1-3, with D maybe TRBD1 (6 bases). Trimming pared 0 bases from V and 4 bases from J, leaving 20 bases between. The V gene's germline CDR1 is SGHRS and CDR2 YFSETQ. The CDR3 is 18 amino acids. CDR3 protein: CASSLAIGQRSRGNTIYF. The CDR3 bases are TGCGCCAGCAGCTTGGCCATCGGACAGCGAAGCCGAGGAAACACCATATATTTT.

The CDR3 spells CASSSRPANTGELFF. In DNA form, the CDR3 reads TGTGCCAGCAGCTCTAGGCCCGCGAACACCGGGGAGCTGTTTTTT. This chain joins TRBV7-3 and TRBJ2-2, with unresolved D. From germline, CDR1 is SGHTA and CDR2 FQGTGA. V was cut by 4 bases and J by 0 bases, with 9 bases left in between. The CDR3 length is 15 residues.

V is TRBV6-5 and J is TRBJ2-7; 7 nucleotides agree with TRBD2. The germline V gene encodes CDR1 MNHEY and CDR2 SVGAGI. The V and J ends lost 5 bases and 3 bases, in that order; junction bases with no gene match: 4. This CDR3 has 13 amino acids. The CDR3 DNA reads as TGTGCCAGCAGTCCCGGGGGGAGCTACGAGCAGTACTTC. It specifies CASSPGGSYEQYF.

CDR3 DNA sequence: TGTGCCAGCAGCTTAGGGGGATCTGGAAACACCATATATTTT. Translating it yields CASSLGGSGNTIYF. V usage is TRBV5-5 and J usage is TRBJ1-3; maybe TRBD1 (6 bases). Trimming shortened V by 2 bases and J by 1 base, and 7 bases separated the two germline ends. The CDR3 is 14 residues long. From germline, CDR1 is SGHKS and CDR2 YYEKEE (reference sequence).

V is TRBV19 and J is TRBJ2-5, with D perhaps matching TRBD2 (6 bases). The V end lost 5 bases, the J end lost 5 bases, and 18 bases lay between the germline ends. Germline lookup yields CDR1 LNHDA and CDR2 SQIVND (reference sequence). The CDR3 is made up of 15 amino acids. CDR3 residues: CASSFLPGLRETQYF. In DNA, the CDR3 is TGTGCCAGTAGTTTTTTACCGGGACTCCGGGAGACCCAGTACTTC.

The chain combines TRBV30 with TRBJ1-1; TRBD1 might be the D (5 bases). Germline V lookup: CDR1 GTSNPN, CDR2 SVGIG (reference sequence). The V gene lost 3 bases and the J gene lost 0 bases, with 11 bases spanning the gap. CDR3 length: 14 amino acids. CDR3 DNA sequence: TGTGCCTGGAGGAGACAGTACATGAACACTGAAGCTTTCTTT. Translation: CAWRRQYMNTEAFF.

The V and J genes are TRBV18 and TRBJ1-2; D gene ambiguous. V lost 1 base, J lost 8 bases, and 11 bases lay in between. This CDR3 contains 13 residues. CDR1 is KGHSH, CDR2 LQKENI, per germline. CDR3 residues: CASSPRTSEGYTF. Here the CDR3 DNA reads TGTGCCAGCTCACCACGGACTAGTGAGGGCTACACCTTC.

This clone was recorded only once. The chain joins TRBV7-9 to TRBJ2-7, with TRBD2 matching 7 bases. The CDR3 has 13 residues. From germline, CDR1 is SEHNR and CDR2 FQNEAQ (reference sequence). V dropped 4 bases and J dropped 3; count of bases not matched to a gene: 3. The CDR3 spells CASSSSGGYEQYF. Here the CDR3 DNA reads TGTGCCAGCAGCTCCTCGGGAGGCTACGAGCAGTACTTC.

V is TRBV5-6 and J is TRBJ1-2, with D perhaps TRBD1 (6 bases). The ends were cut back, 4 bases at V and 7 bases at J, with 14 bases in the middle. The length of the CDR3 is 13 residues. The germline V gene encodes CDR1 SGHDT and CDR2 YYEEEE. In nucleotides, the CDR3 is TGTGCCAGCAGCCCCACAGGGAAGAGTGGCTACACCTTC. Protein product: CASSPTGKSGYTF.

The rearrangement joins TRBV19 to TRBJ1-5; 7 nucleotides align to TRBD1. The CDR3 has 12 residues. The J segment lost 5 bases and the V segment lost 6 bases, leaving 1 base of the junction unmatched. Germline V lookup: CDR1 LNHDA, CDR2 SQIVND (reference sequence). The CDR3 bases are TGTGCCAGTAGAGGGGGCTATCAGCCCCAGCATTTT. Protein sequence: CASRGGYQPQHF.

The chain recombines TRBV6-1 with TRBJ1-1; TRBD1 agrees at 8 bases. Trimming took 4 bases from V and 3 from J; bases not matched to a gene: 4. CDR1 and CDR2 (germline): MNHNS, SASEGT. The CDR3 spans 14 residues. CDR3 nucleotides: TGTGCCAGCAGTGTACAGGGGGATTACACTGAAGCTTTCTTT. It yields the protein CASSVQGDYTEAFF.

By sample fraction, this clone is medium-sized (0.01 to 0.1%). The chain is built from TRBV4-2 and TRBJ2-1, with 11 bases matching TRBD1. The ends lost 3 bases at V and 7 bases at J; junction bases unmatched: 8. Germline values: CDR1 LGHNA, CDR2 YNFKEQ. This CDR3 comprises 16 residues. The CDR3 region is CASSQIIGTGGNEQFF. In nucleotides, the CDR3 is TGTGCCAGCAGCCAGATTATCGGGACAGGGGGGAATGAGCAGTTCTTC.

In nucleotides, the CDR3 is TGTGCCAGTAGTATGACCCGAGGCACTGAAGCTTTCTTT. It specifies CASSMTRGTEAFF. The genes are TRBV19 and TRBJ1-1; D ambiguous. The CDR3 totals 13 residues. Germline CDR1 and CDR2: LNHDA and SQIVND (reference sequence). Between the trimmed V and J ends, which lost 3 bases and 4 bases, there was a span of 9 bases.

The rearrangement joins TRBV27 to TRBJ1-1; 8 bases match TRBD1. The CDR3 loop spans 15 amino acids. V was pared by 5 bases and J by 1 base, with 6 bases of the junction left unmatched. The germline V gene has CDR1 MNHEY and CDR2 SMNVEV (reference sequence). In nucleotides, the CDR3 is TGTGCCAGCAGTATCCCGGGACAGGCGAACACTGAAGCTTTCTTT. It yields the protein CASSIPGQANTEAFF.

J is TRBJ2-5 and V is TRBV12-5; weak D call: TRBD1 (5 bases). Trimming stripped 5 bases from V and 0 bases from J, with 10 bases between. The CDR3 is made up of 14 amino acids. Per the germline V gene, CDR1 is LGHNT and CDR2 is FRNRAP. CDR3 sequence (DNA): TGTGCTAGTGGTCCGACAGCTGACCAAGAGACCCAGTACTTC. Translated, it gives CASGPTADQETQYF.

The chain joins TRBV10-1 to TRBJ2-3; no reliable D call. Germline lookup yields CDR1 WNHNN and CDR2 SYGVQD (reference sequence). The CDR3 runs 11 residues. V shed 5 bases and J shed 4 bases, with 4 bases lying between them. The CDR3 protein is CASSLADTQYF. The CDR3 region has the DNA TGCGCCAGCAGTCTAGCAGATACGCAGTATTTT.

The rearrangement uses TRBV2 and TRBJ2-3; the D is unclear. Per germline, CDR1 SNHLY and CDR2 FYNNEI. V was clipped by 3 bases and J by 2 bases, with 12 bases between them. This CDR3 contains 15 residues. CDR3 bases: TGTGCCAGCAGTGATCAACTTCCCACCACAGATACGCAGTATTTT. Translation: CASSDQLPTTDTQYF. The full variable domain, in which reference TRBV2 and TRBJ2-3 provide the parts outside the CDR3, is EPEVTQTPSHQVTQMGQEVILRCVPISNHLYFYWYRQILGQKVEFLVSFYNNEISEKSEIFDDQFSVERPDGSNFTLKIRSTKLEDSAMYFCASSDQLPTTDTQYFGPGTRLTVL.

The CDR3 spells CASSPWTSSSTDTQYF. CDR3 sequence (DNA): TGCGCCAGCAGCCCCTGGACTTCTTCTAGCACAGATACGCAGTATTTT. The chain recombines TRBV5-1 with TRBJ2-3; maybe TRBD2 (5 bases). The length of the CDR3 is 16 residues. The germline V and J ends were trimmed by 4 bases and 0 bases, with 15 bases remaining between them. Germline-derived CDR1 and CDR2 are SGHRS and YFSETQ. The full variable domain, rest sourced from reference TRBV5-1 and TRBJ2-3, is KAGVTQTPRYLIKTRGQQVTLSCSPISGHRSVSWYQQTPGQGLQFLFEYFSETQRNKGNFPGRFSGRQFSNSRSEMNVSTLELGDSALYLCASSPWTSSSTDTQYFGPGTRLTVL.

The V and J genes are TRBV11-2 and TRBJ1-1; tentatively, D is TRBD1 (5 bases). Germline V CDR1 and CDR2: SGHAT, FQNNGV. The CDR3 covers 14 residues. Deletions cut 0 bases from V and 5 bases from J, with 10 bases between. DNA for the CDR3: TGTGCCAGCAGCTTAGATCGGGGGAGGACTGAAGCTTTCTTT. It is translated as CASSLDRGRTEAFF.

CDR3 residues: CASSRTSGSQETQYF. CDR3 DNA sequence: TGTGCCAGCAGCCGGACTAGCGGGAGCCAAGAGACCCAGTACTTC. The V call is TRBV5-4, the J call TRBJ2-5; the match to TRBD2 covers 13 bases. There are 15 residues in the CDR3. The trim removed 4 bases at V and 1 base at J, leaving 1 base unmatched. CDR1 is SGHNT and CDR2 is YYREEE in the germline V gene (reference sequence).

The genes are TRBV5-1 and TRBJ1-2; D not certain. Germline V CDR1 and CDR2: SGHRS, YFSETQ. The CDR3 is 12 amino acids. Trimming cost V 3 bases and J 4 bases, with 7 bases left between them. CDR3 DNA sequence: TGCGCCAGCAGCTCCGGGATCTATGGCTACACCTTC. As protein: CASSSGIYGYTF.